This TCR gamma chain is from a study of gamma delta lymphoproliferative disorders and STAT genes listed by TCRdb under 2018. About the investigation overall: The LymphoTrack Dx TCRG Assay was used to build gamma-chain libraries from a minimum of 50 ng of genomic DNA. Within a larger immunophenotypic and STAT-mutation study, TCR gamma and delta CDR3 repertoires were profiled by deep sequencing in Tgammadelta lymphoproliferative disease patients and healthy controls. A couple of gamma-chain samples and all delta-chain samples were sequenced twice to confirm results. Because no corresponding Invivoscribe delta assay was available, delta-chain libraries were prepared according to the EuroClonality-NGS working group standard operating procedure.

From cysteine to phenylalanine, the CDR3 is 14 amino acids long. Of the read, only the CDR3 DNA is kept; its 42 bases are in frame from base 1. Trimming accounts for 12 bases at V and 5 bases at J, while the number of junction bases matched to no gene is 17. The paper's findings and limits, for the study overall: Control T cells likely spanned varied maturation stages, while leukemic cells were skewed toward terminal effectors, potentially limiting patient-control comparisons. When whole repertoires were clustered, patient gamma repertoires were grouped separately from healthy controls, whereas no separation between groups was observed for delta repertoires. Nearly all major gamma and delta clonotypes of patients were found to be public, being shared with at least one healthy donor, and only a couple of gamma clonotypes were found to be private to disease. The authors pointed out that NGS specificity may be lower at low frequencies, so whether leukemic clones are public or private needs to be confirmed.

In both library methods, multiplex PCR was carried out with primers targeting conserved V and J regions of the TCR genes. The amplicons were purified, pooled and then sequenced on an Illumina MiSeq platform. As for the authors' bioinformatics: MiXCR performed V(D)J alignment, clonotype assembly and translation, and VDJtools was used for functionality assessment and CDR3 repertoire analyses. CDR3 was defined per IMGT, and analyses were restricted to productive sequences using functional genes, excluding ORF genes and pseudogenes. A custom Python script was used to search all patients and controls for identical amino acid CDR3s of major clonotypes (frequency >=5%). To compare clonotype frequencies between patients and controls, a one-sided non-parametric Wilcoxon test was applied. After TCRdb called clones again from the public reads with CATT, rows with identical DNA were merged. For this entry, the V and J calls and clone size follow TCRdb and not the study's own pipeline. The sample table holds roughly 1,600 gamma-chain clones, of which 9.5% to 10% were seen once. The ten most abundant clones make up about 34% of the sample.

On this clone itself: The target of this receptor is not known. Base qualities were left out, and no much larger clone turns up one base away.

For TCR sequencing, genomic DNA was taken from peripheral blood mononuclear cells isolated from both patients and controls. Controls were 23 healthy adult blood donors, with a median age of around 64 years and approximately 12 males and roughly eleven females, matched to patients for age and sex. The receptor's source is a human donor in good health. Sequenced sample: blood. The V and J genes are TRGV10 and TRGJ1 or TRGJ2. The J gene, not given by TCRdb, was assigned here from a germline match of the nucleotide sequence. TRGV10 is annotated as an ORF whose role is uncertain. The nucleotide sequence reads TGTGCTGCCAGTCTTTATCCCCGGGATTATAAGAAACTCTTT. Translated, this is CAASLYPRDYKKLF.